This TCR beta chain was captured by sequencing in a study of blood T cell repertoires in COVID-19. Study processing details: By means of reference gene primer amplification, nucleated cell counts were estimated. The data were produced by immunoSEQ multiplex PCR, yet TCRdb's version contains in-frame clones alone and is incomplete. That table supplies the V and J calls and clone size; D and trimming were determined from the DNA. The sample lists 150,000 to 200,000 clones; 80% were seen once. This clone was observed once. CDR1 SGHTA and CDR2 FQGTGA come from the germline V gene. The CDR3 sequence is 14 residues long. Trimming stripped 2 bases from V and 4 bases from J, with 11 bases between.

The chain employs TRBV7-3 and TRBJ1-1; D possibly corresponds to TRBD1 (5 bases). Input material: PBMCs or T cells enriched from blood (not recorded which). The source is a middle-aged man who had recovered from COVID-19. The chain's CDR3 is CASSLLGGSTEAFF. The CDR3 DNA reads TGTGCCAGCAGCTTATTGGGGGGGAGCACTGAAGCTTTCTTT. Supplemented by reference TRBV7-3 and TRBJ1-1, the full variable domain reads GAGVSQTPSNKVTEKGKYVELRCDPISGHTALYWYRQSLGQGPEFLIYFQGTGAADDSGLPNDRFFAVRPEGSVSTLKIQRTERGDSAVYLCASSLLGGSTEAFFGQGTRLTVV.